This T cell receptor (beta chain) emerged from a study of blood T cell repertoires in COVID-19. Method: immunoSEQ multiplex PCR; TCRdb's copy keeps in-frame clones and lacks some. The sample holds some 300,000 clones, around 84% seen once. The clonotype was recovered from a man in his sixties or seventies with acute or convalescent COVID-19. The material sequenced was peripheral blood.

The chain's CDR3 is CASSRRGQGAGTGELFF. The CDR3 nucleotides are TGCGCCAGCAGCCGCAGGGGACAGGGCGCCGGCACCGGGGAGCTGTTTTTT. The rearrangement uses TRBV4-1 and TRBJ2-2; TRBD1 aligns across 9 bases. V shed 4 bases and J 4 bases; nucleotides not matched to a gene: 10. The length of the CDR3 is 17 residues. Germline V gives CDR1 MGHRA, CDR2 YSYEKL.